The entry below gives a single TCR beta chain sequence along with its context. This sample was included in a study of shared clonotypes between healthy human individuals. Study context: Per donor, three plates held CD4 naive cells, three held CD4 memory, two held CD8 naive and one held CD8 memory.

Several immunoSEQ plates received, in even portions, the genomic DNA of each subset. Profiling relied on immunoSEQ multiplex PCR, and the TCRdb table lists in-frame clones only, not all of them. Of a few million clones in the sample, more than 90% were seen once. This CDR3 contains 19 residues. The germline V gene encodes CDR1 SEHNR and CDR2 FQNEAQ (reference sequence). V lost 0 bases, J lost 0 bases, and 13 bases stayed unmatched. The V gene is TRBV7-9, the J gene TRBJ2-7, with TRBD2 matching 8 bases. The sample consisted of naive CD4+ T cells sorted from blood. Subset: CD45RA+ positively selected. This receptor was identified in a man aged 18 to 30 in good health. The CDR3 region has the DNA TGTGCCAGCAGCTTAGCTTTTGGTAGCGGGGATCTCTACTCCTACGAGCAGTACTTC. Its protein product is CASSLAFGSGDLYSYEQYF.